This TCR beta chain was retrieved from a study of cytomegalovirus exposure and HLA in healthy donors. The PCR used 60 Vbeta and 13 Jbeta primers. This table comes from immunoSEQ multiplex PCR, and its TCRdb copy is limited to in-frame clones, with some not included. The sample shows approximately 300,000 clones, about 80% of them seen only once. Per germline, CDR1 MNHNY and CDR2 SVGAGI (reference sequence). The CDR3 contains 16 residues. V dropped 5 bases and J dropped 12; count of bases not matched to a gene: 15. This clonotype originated in a girl aged 2 to 9 in good health and CMV-seronegative. Sequenced material: PBMCs. The chain links TRBV6-6 to TRBJ2-1, with TRBD2 matching 11 bases. Written as DNA, the CDR3 is TGTGCCAGCAGTCCGTCACTAGCGGGGGCCGGCTGGGGGCAGTTCTTC. Its translation: CASSPSLAGAGWGQFF.